The following is a T cell receptor (beta chain) sequence with its context. CDR3 length: 21 residues. In germline, CDR1 is ENHRY, CDR2 SYGVKD. Trimming cost V 2 bases and J 2 bases; bases outside gene matches: 19. This sample stems from a study of blood T cell repertoires in COVID-19. Authors' data handling: For nucleated cells, counts were estimated from reference gene primer amplification. Sequenced by immunoSEQ multiplex PCR; TCRdb stores in-frame clones only, minus some. The V and J calls and clone size come from that table; D and trimming were worked out from the DNA. The sample has some 27,000 clones; about nine tenths are singletons.

The chain recombines TRBV10-3 with TRBJ1-3, with 9 bases identical to TRBD1. This sequence was found in a human donor in a cohort sampled during active COVID-19. The donor label of this sample is uncertain. The sequenced sample was peripheral blood. DNA for the CDR3: TGTGCCATCAGTGAGCACCTAAGTGCAGAGGTAACAGGGGGCACTGGAAACACCATATATTTT. This sequence encodes CAISEHLSAEVTGGTGNTIYF.